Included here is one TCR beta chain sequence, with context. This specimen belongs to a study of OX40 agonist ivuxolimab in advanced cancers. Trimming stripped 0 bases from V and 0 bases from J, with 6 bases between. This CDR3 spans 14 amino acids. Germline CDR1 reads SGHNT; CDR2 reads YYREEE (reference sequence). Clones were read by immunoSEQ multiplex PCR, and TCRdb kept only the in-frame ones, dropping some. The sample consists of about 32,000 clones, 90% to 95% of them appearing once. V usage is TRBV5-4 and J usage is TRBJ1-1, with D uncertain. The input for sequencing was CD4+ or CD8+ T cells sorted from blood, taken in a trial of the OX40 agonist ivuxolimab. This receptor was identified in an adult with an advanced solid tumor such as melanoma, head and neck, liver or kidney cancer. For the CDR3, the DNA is TGTGCCAGCAGCTTGGAGGGCATGAACACTGAAGCTTTCTTT. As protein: CASSLEGMNTEAFF.